Following are 29 T cell receptor beta chains from one sample sequenced in a study of blood T cell repertoires in COVID-19. The data were produced by immunoSEQ multiplex PCR, yet TCRdb's version contains in-frame clones alone and is incomplete. The repertoire includes about 160,000 clones, more than 75% of them detected once, and under 0.7% sits in the top ten. Sequencing input: peripheral blood. These receptors originate from a man aged 55 to 70 with COVID-19, enrolled during active disease.

V gene TRBV7-9 combines with J gene TRBJ1-1; 8 bases line up with TRBD1. Trimming at V came to 1 base and at J to 6 bases, leaving 1 base not matched to a gene. The CDR3 spans 13 residues. Germline-derived CDR1 and CDR2 are SEHNR and FQNEAQ (reference sequence). The DNA for the CDR3 is TGTGCCAGCAGCTTAGAGGACAGGGCTGAAGCTTTCTTT. Its translation: CASSLEDRAEAFF.

The chain employs TRBV7-9 and TRBJ1-1; possibly TRBD1 for D (5 bases). The germline gives CDR1 SEHNR, CDR2 FQNEAQ (reference sequence). The length of the CDR3 is 14 residues. The V end was cut by 5 bases, the J end by 1 base, with 11 bases between. This CDR3 is CASSPNGGNTEAFF. The CDR3 DNA reads TGTGCCAGCAGCCCCAACGGGGGGAACACTGAAGCTTTCTTT.

The J gene is TRBJ2-7, the V gene TRBV29-1, with D unclear. The length of the CDR3 is 12 residues. The V gene's germline CDR1 is SQVTM and CDR2 ANQGSEA. Trimming shortened V by 7 bases and J by 1 base, and 11 bases separated the two germline ends. The CDR3 reads CSAFTSSYEQYF. The CDR3 coding sequence is TGCAGCGCCTTTACCAGTTCCTACGAGCAGTACTTC.

CDR3 bases: TGTGCCAGTAGTATGGGACTAGCGGGAGTCGGGTACGAGCAGTACTTC. Amino acids: CASSMGLAGVGYEQYF. The V and J genes are TRBV19 and TRBJ2-7, with 14 bases that match TRBD2. The CDR3 is 16 residues long. J lost 4 bases, V lost 3 bases, and 5 bases had no gene match. Germline-derived CDR1 and CDR2 are LNHDA and SQIVND (reference sequence).

This chain uses TRBV29-1 with TRBJ2-2; possibly TRBD2 for D (6 bases). V lost 5 bases to trimming and J lost 2 bases, with 12 bases between them. CDR1 SQVTM and CDR2 ANQGSEA come from the germline V gene. The CDR3 extends over 14 amino acids. The CDR3 nucleotides are TGCAGCGTTCTGCCGGGGGTTAACACCGGGGAGCTGTTTTTT. It codes for CSVLPGVNTGELFF.

Notes on this clone: One end of the junction fails to match germline, which may point to a read error. This sequence joins TRBV5-6 and TRBJ2-5; tentative D call: TRBD1 (5 bases). CDR3 size: 15 residues. Germline CDR1 is SGHDT and CDR2 is YYEEEE. CDR3 region: CASSPRTSLSEAQYF. DNA of the CDR3: TGTGCCAGCAGCCCTAGGACATCGCTCTCAGAGGCCCAGTACTTC.

The rearrangement joins TRBV21-1 to TRBJ1-3; whether TRBD1, the table's D call, matches the DNA was not checked. TRBV21-1 counts as a pseudogene. The CDR3 contains 22 residues. Here the CDR3 DNA reads TGTGCCAGCAGCAAAGCGCAAGGACAGGGGAGGTATGGTGGTTGGTCTGGAAACACCATATATTTT. Amino acids: CASSKAQGQGRYGGWSGNTIYF.

DNA for the CDR3: TGTGCCAGCAGTGAAATGGGAGGAAATCAGCCCCAGCATTTT. Amino acid sequence: CASSEMGGNQPQHF. This chain connects TRBV6-1 to TRBJ1-5, with no clear D. There are 14 residues in the CDR3. Looked up from germline, CDR1 is MNHNS and CDR2 is SASEGT. The V end lost 2 bases, the J end lost 4 bases, and 9 bases lay between the germline ends.

Points on this clone: The germline gene is not matched at one end of the junction; a read error may be the cause. This chain joins TRBV5-6 and TRBJ2-1, with 13 bases that match TRBD2. CDR1 is SGHDT and CDR2 is YYEEEE in the germline V gene. The CDR3 runs to 13 residues. The chain's CDR3 is CASSEEIGTSGIF. The CDR3 bases are TGTGCCAGCAGCGAGGAAATCGGGACTAGCGGGATCTTC.

The chain is built from TRBV6-2 or TRBV6-3 and TRBJ1-2, with 7 bases aligning to TRBD1. Losses at the gene ends were 5 bases for V and 4 bases for J; bases not matched to a gene: 4. The CDR3 consists of 13 residues. Germline V gene lookup returns CDR1 MNHEY and CDR2 SVGEGT. CDR3 sequence reads: CASSDRDSYGYTF. The CDR3 DNA reads TGTGCCAGCAGTGACCGGGACAGCTATGGCTACACCTTC.

The chain combines TRBV6-5 with TRBJ1-1, with 8 bases fitting TRBD1. The CDR3 has 15 amino acids. Germline trimming cut 6 bases from V and 4 bases from J; bases unmatched to any gene: 10. CDR1 and CDR2 (germline): MNHEY, SVGAGI. CDR3 protein: CASRDRVSRGTEAFF. The DNA of the CDR3 is TGTGCCAGCAGGGACAGGGTCTCACGGGGCACTGAAGCTTTCTTT.

The chain couples TRBV9 to TRBJ1-1, with D maybe TRBD1 (6 bases). From germline, CDR1 is SGDLS and CDR2 YYNGEE. The CDR3 covers 14 residues. Deletions cut 4 bases from V and 1 base from J, with 11 bases between. CDR3 protein: CASSPRGQNTEAFF. For the CDR3, the DNA is TGTGCCAGCAGCCCAAGGGGACAGAACACTGAAGCTTTCTTT.

V usage is TRBV27 and J usage is TRBJ1-1, with TRBD1 matching over 9 bases. Looked up from germline, CDR1 is MNHEY and CDR2 is SMNVEV (reference sequence). The CDR3 length is 14 residues. The V and J ends lost 3 bases and 5 bases, in that order; junction bases with no gene match: 4. The CDR3 here is CASSFGQGRTEAFF. CDR3 bases: TGTGCCAGCAGTTTCGGACAGGGGCGGACTGAAGCTTTCTTT.

The chain couples TRBV11-1 to TRBJ2-3; no clear D gene. The CDR3 loop spans 14 amino acids. CDR1 and CDR2 (germline): SGHAT, FQDESV (reference sequence). Between the trimmed V and J ends, which lost 2 bases and 0 bases, there was a span of 6 bases. CDR3 region: CASSLPQSTDTQYF. The CDR3 coding sequence is TGTGCCAGCAGCTTACCGCAGAGCACAGATACGCAGTATTTT.

V gene TRBV5-6 combines with J gene TRBJ1-6, with 9 positions matching TRBD1. Germline CDR1 is SGHDT and CDR2 is YYEEEE. J was trimmed by 7 bases and V by 2 bases; bases with no gene match: 16. CDR3 length: 19 residues. CDR3 in DNA: TGTGCCAGCAGCTTAACAGGGGGCTCATGGGTCGCACCGAATTCACCCCTCCACTTT. Amino acid sequence: CASSLTGGSWVAPNSPLHF.

The chain combines TRBV6-2 or TRBV6-3 with TRBJ1-2; 10 positions match TRBD1. J gave up 2 bases and V 6 bases, and 6 bases lay outside the gene matches. This CDR3 region has 15 residues. Germline values: CDR1 MNHEY, CDR2 SVGEGT. CDR3 sequence reads: CASSQTGGGNYGYTF. In DNA form, the CDR3 reads TGTGCCAGCAGCCAGACAGGGGGCGGCAACTATGGCTACACCTTC.

V usage is TRBV3-1 (or the pseudogene TRBV3-2) and J usage is TRBJ2-1; 11 nucleotides align to TRBD2. The CDR3 has 16 residues. V lost 3 bases to trimming and J lost 7 bases; unmatched junction nucleotides: 8. Per the germline V gene, CDR1 is LGHDT and CDR2 is YNNKEL (reference sequence). CDR3 nucleotide sequence: TGTGCCAGCAGCCAGCCACTAGCGGGAGTAGGTAATGAGCAGTTCTTC. The encoded protein is CASSQPLAGVGNEQFF.

This rearrangement joins TRBV5-8 to TRBJ1-6, with a tentative D call TRBD1 (5 bases). This CDR3 spans 14 amino acids. V was pared by 2 bases and J by 7 bases, with 10 bases between. The germline CDR1 and CDR2 sequences are SGHTS and YDEGEE. The CDR3 DNA reads as TGTGCCAGCAGCTTCGACAGTTCCAATTCACCCCTCCACTTT. It yields the protein CASSFDSSNSPLHF.

This clone was seen a single time. The gene calls are TRBV2 and TRBJ2-3; TRBD1 matches at 9 bases. The CDR3 runs to 14 residues. Germline CDR1 reads SNHLY; CDR2 reads FYNNEI. V lost 6 bases to trimming and J lost 3 bases; unmatched junction nucleotides: 4. CDR3 sequence (DNA): TGTGCCAGCAGCGGGACAGGGTGGACAGATACGCAGTATTTT. It encodes CASSGTGWTDTQYF.

The chain carries TRBV6-5 and TRBJ1-1; 9 bases align to TRBD1. The CDR3 has 13 residues. CDR1 is MNHEY, CDR2 SVGAGI, per germline. Trimming took 8 bases from V and 8 from J; bases not matched to a gene: 9. The CDR3 loop is CASRTTGGREAFF. In nucleotides, the CDR3 is TGTGCCAGCCGGACTACAGGGGGCAGGGAAGCTTTCTTT.

The V call is TRBV18, the J call TRBJ2-5; D is uncertain. The V gene lost 3 bases and the J gene lost 6 bases, with 8 bases spanning the gap. This CDR3 comprises 12 residues. Germline V gives CDR1 KGHSH, CDR2 LQKENI. CDR3 nucleotides: TGTGCCAGCTCACCCGCAGAACAGACCCAGTACTTC. Amino acid sequence: CASSPAEQTQYF.

This rearrangement joins TRBV18 to TRBJ2-3; TRBD2 matches at 8 bases. V shed 6 bases and J 3 bases; nucleotides not matched to a gene: 11. CDR3 size: 16 residues. Looked up from germline, CDR1 is KGHSH and CDR2 is LQKENI. The CDR3 loop reads CASSSPTIAGTDTQYF. CDR3 bases: TGTGCCAGCTCTTCCCCGACCATAGCGGGGACAGATACGCAGTATTTT.

This rearrangement joins TRBV7-2 to TRBJ1-2; 7 nucleotides match TRBD1. The CDR3 is 13 amino acids. With V trimmed by 6 bases and J by 6 bases, 7 bases remained unmatched. Germline assignment: CDR1 SGHTA and CDR2 FQGNSA. CDR3 region: CASREGGAHGYTF. CDR3 bases: TGTGCCAGCAGGGAAGGGGGCGCACATGGCTACACCTTC.

The V and J genes are TRBV7-2 and TRBJ1-5; the D gene is possibly TRBD1 (5 bases). Germline CDR1 reads SGHTA; CDR2 reads FQGNSA. This CDR3 is built from 14 residues. Trimming left V 7 bases short and J 0 bases short, with 10 bases between. This CDR3 reads CASNPGNSNQPQHF. In DNA form, the CDR3 reads TGTGCCAGCAATCCAGGGAATAGCAATCAGCCCCAGCATTTT.

The chain uses TRBV9 and TRBJ2-1, with D tentatively TRBD2 (6 bases). The V and J ends lost 0 bases and 3 bases respectively, with 13 bases between them. Per the germline V gene, CDR1 is SGDLS and CDR2 is YYNGEE. CDR3 size: 16 residues. Here the CDR3 DNA reads TGTGCCAGCAGCGTAGCTAGCGAGGGTGTCTACAATGAGCAGTTCTTC. It yields the protein CASSVASEGVYNEQFF.

This clone was observed many times. The V gene is TRBV3-1 (or the pseudogene TRBV3-2), the J gene TRBJ1-2; 8 nucleotides line up with TRBD1. CDR3 length: 13 amino acids. The germline CDR1 and CDR2 sequences are LGHDT and YNNKEL (reference sequence). Unmatched junction bases numbered 6, after V lost 4 bases and J lost 8 bases. The CDR3 sequence is CASSLQGAYGYTF. DNA for the CDR3: TGTGCCAGCAGCCTCCAGGGGGCTTACGGCTACACCTTC.

V usage is TRBV27 and J usage is TRBJ2-7; D is ambiguous. V gave up 4 bases and J gave up 3 bases, with 4 bases separating them. This CDR3 spans 11 amino acids. The germline V gene has CDR1 MNHEY and CDR2 SMNVEV (reference sequence). The chain's CDR3 is CASSSYYEQYF. CDR3 bases: TGTGCCAGCAGTTCGTACTACGAGCAGTACTTC.

The V gene is TRBV19, the J gene TRBJ1-4; D remains unclear. The germline V and J ends were trimmed by 8 bases and 8 bases, with 15 bases remaining between them. The CDR3 length is 13 residues. Germline CDR1 is LNHDA and CDR2 is SQIVND (reference sequence). The CDR3 loop reads CASFGRRGEKLFF. As DNA, the CDR3 is TGTGCCAGTTTCGGGCGGCGAGGGGAAAAACTGTTTTTT.

V is TRBV24-1 and J is TRBJ1-1; TRBD1 matches at 9 bases. From germline, CDR1 is KGHDR and CDR2 SFDVKD. The V and J ends lost 10 bases and 5 bases, in that order; junction bases with no gene match: 7. The CDR3 loop spans 13 amino acids. The CDR3 DNA follows: TGTGCCACAAAGGACAGGGGAGCTACTGAAGCTTTCTTT. Its protein is CATKDRGATEAFF.